Listed below are T cell receptor beta chains from one sample, sequenced in a study of chemoradiotherapy in HPV16-positive cancers. Only in-frame clones appear in the TCRdb table, and some are missing; sequencing was by immunoSEQ multiplex PCR. The repertoire has 20,000 to 25,000 clones, around 90% of them found once; the top ten carry approximately 6.2%. The sample consisted of blood, taken from a patient who underwent chemoradiotherapy. The receptors were sampled from a human donor with HPV-associated anogenital cancer. CDR3s include the opening cysteine and the closing phenylalanine or tryptophan. A D gene is named only where the DNA matches it firmly. Size is omitted from some rows. Given values are once, few, many or a class for expanded clones.

V gene,D gene,J gene,clone size,CDR3 protein,CDR3 DNA
TRBV5-1,TRBD2,TRBJ2-3,NA,CASSLDSISGGAWIDTQYF,TGCGCCAGCAGCTTGGATTCTATTAGCGGGGGGGCTTGGATAGATACGCAGTATTTT
TRBV5-1,TRBD1,TRBJ1-1,NA,CASSSGTGMNTEAFF,TGCGCCAGCAGCTCCGGGACAGGGATGAACACTGAAGCTTTCTTT
TRBV27,NA,TRBJ1-2,NA,CASSYGVSLDGYTF,TGTGCCAGCAGTTACGGGGTTTCGCTGGATGGCTACACCTTC
TRBV19,TRBD2,TRBJ2-1,NA,CASSKLAGGRSSYNEQFF,TGTGCCAGTAGTAAGCTAGCGGGGGGTCGGAGCTCCTACAATGAGCAGTTCTTC
TRBV7-9,TRBD1,TRBJ2-3,NA,CASSGRQGARTDTQYF,TGTGCCAGCAGCGGGCGACAGGGGGCCAGGACAGATACGCAGTATTTT
TRBV5-4,NA,TRBJ2-2,NA,CASSLGASNTGELFF,TGTGCCAGCAGCTTAGGGGCATCGAACACCGGGGAGCTGTTTTTT
TRBV18,NA,TRBJ2-6,once,CASSPSTPGANVLTF,TGTGCCAGCTCACCGTCGACCCCTGGGGCCAACGTCCTGACTTTC
TRBV5-6,TRBD2,TRBJ2-3,NA,CASSLQRDRRDTQYF,TGTGCCAGCAGCTTGCAGCGGGACCGGCGAGATACGCAGTATTTT
TRBV6-5,TRBD2,TRBJ2-1,NA,CASSPRTSGYNEQFF,TGTGCCAGCAGCCCCAGGACTAGCGGCTACAATGAGCAGTTCTTC
TRBV12-5,NA,TRBJ1-1,NA,CASGLGDTAQPEAFF,TGTGCTAGTGGTTTGGGAGACACGGCCCAACCTGAAGCTTTCTTT
TRBV9,TRBD1,TRBJ1-6,NA,CASSTGTVYNSPLHF,TGTGCCAGCAGCACCGGGACAGTCTATAATTCACCCCTCCACTTT
TRBV2,NA,TRBJ2-7,NA,CASSEGTGRDEQYF,TGTGCCAGCAGTGAAGGAACAGGACGGGACGAGCAGTACTTC
TRBV10-3,NA,TRBJ2-2,NA,CAISDTGELFF,TGTGCCATCAGTGACACCGGGGAGCTGTTTTTT
TRBV30,TRBD2,TRBJ2-5,NA,CAWSVLSSGTQETQYF,TGTGCCTGGAGTGTACTGAGTAGCGGGACCCAAGAGACCCAGTACTTC
TRBV19,NA,TRBJ1-1,NA,CASSIGQTVNTEAFF,TGTGCCAGTAGTATTGGTCAGACAGTGAACACTGAAGCTTTCTTT
TRBV29-1,NA,TRBJ1-1,NA,CSVAQDRLMNTEAFF,TGCAGCGTTGCGCAAGACAGGCTCATGAACACTGAAGCTTTCTTT
TRBV18,NA,TRBJ2-7,NA,CASSPPNLAGRSYEQYF,TGTGCCAGCTCACCACCTAACCTCGCGGGGAGATCCTACGAGCAGTACTTC
TRBV5-1,TRBD2,TRBJ2-1,NA,CASNRGGTTQYEQFF,TGCGCCAGCAATCGCGGGGGAACTACACAATATGAGCAGTTCTTC
TRBV5-8,NA,TRBJ1-2,once,CASSLEFVGVTYGYTF,TGTGCCAGCAGCTTGGAATTTGTGGGGGTTACCTATGGCTACACCTTC
TRBV5-5,TRBD1,TRBJ2-7,once,CASSARGLNEQYF,TGTGCCAGCAGCGCCAGGGGGCTAAACGAGCAGTACTTC
TRBV21-1,NA,TRBJ1-3,NA,CASSDSSSISGNTIYF,TGTGCCAGCAGCGATAGCAGCTCGATCTCTGGAAACACCATATATTTT
TRBV6-1,TRBD1,TRBJ1-5,NA,CASSLRGTSNQPQHF,TGTGCCAGCAGTCTCAGGGGGACGAGCAATCAGCCCCAGCATTTT
TRBV7-6,TRBD2,TRBJ2-1,once,CASSLDGAGGDEQFF,TGTGCCAGCAGCTTAGATGGAGCGGGGGGGGATGAGCAGTTCTTC
TRBV18,TRBD1,TRBJ1-1,NA,CASSLPPTGATEAFF,TGTGCCAGCTCACTGCCCCCGACAGGGGCCACTGAAGCTTTCTTT
TRBV4-1,NA,TRBJ1-5,NA,CASSQDHLRGEGVVNQPQHF,TGCGCCAGCAGCCAAGACCACCTGAGGGGAGAGGGAGTCGTCAATCAGCCCCAGCATTTT
TRBV18,TRBD2,TRBJ2-6,NA,CASSPPSGGSGANVLTF,TGTGCCAGCTCACCACCGTCGGGAGGCTCTGGGGCCAACGTCCTGACTTTC
TRBV5-5,NA,TRBJ2-3,NA,CASSLAWSDTQYF,TGTGCCAGCAGCTTGGCCTGGTCAGATACGCAGTATTTT
TRBV2,NA,TRBJ2-4,NA,CASSEMARQGNIQYF,TGTGCCAGCAGTGAAATGGCCAGGCAGGGAAACATTCAGTACTTC
TRBV29-1,NA,TRBJ2-1,NA,CSVDGGAGVEQFF,TGCAGCGTTGATGGTGGGGCAGGGGTCGAGCAGTTCTTC
TRBV9,NA,TRBJ2-3,NA,CASSVIAGRDTQYF,TGTGCCAGCAGCGTTATTGCGGGACGGGATACGCAGTATTTT
TRBV2,NA,TRBJ1-2,NA,CASSERGTGGYTF,TGTGCCAGCAGTGAACGGGGAACGGGTGGCTACACCTTC